This TCR beta chain emerged from a study of shared clonotypes between healthy human individuals (dated by TCRdb to 2020 to 2022). In the study overall: A couple of women and three men aged 18 to 49 years were included in the cohort. The study deeply sequenced blood TCR repertoires of five healthy adults to estimate repertoire size and the extent of clonotype sharing between individuals. Between about 0.8 and 9 billion PBMCs per donor were obtained by leukapheresis. To increase sequencing depth and limit assay-specific biases, TCR repertoire library preparation and sequencing were carried out by different laboratories using diverse techniques. Results the study describes overall, beyond this receptor: Because the study included only a small number of donors, the genetic and exposure-history diversity represented was limited. Sampling was restricted to blood, and TCR repertoires in tissue are likely to differ from TCR repertoires in blood. Based on pairwise subsampling, the degree of clonotype sharing among donors was expected to be affected by sequencing depth.

This clone came up once. The antigen it binds to is not known. Base qualities are missing; no much larger clone stands one base away. Healthy HIV-negative adults with no recently reported acute infections or vaccinations were included as donors. Only Caucasian adults living in Nashville, Tennessee, USA were represented among the donors. In the unsorted samples, approximately 85 million PBMCs were counted, and genomic DNA was extracted using the QIAamp DNA Blood Mini kit. After blood collection by leukapheresis, PBMCs were isolated using Ficoll-Histopaque density gradient centrifugation and then cryopreserved in the vapor phase of liquid nitrogen. TCR CDR3 regions were amplified from genomic DNA by multiplex PCR using the deep immunoSEQ assay. Genomic DNA extracted from each cell subset was distributed evenly over all wells of several immunoSEQ 96-well plates, and each plate served as one replicate. Each replicate PCR for unsorted PBMC received about 300 ng genomic DNA, equal to 30,000 to 35,000 T cell genomes. Ten immunoSEQ deep assay plates were used to sequence the unsorted PBMC genomic DNA. The purified libraries were quantified using a Qubit 3.0 fluorometer, sized with a Bioanalyzer 2100, and then quantified again using the KAPA Library Quantification kit. A separate single-read 150-cycle Illumina NextSeq 550 flow cell was used to sequence each immunoSEQ 96-well plate. The study's own analysis went as follows. Because only junctional sequences without quality scores were contained in the immunoSEQ output, filtering matching that applied to full-length reads could not be performed. To assign V/J genes and CDR3, sequences were annotated using PyIR, a Python wrapper for IgBLAST v1.9, with IMGT germline references. Reads were removed for weak V/J assignments (E-value above 1e-6), missing CDR3, stop codons, out-of-frame junctions, or ambiguous translated residues. A V3J clonotype was defined by an identical inferred V gene, J gene, and CDR3 amino acid sequence. The percentage overlap between two repertoires was calculated by dividing the number of shared unique clonotypes by the size of the smaller repertoire. Three approaches were used to assess repertoire richness: RTK rarefaction, the Chao1 estimator, and Recon v2.1 estimates of unobserved clonotypes. Here the immuneACCESS table is served through TCRdb, limited to in-frame sequences with V and J called. Missing clones are a known gap in these copies; in checked studies unresolved V genes cover under half, and the rest lacks a known reason. The V and J calls and clone size are taken from that table; D and trimming were inferred from the DNA. Here the sample has approximately 500,000 clones; about 72% occur a single time. Around 13% of the sample is taken by the ten largest.

Taken from the germline V gene, the CDR1 and CDR2 loops are MNHEY and SVGAGI. V drops 2 bases and J drops 4 bases, leaving 17 bases in between. Counted from cysteine to phenylalanine, this CDR3 has 16 amino acids. Only the CDR3 DNA is retained, 48 bases long and in frame from the first base. The rearranged segments are TRBV6-5 and TRBJ1-2, with TRBD1 tentatively as D gene (5 bases match). The sample taken for sequencing was PBMCs. The sequence derives from a middle-aged woman in good health. Some clones in this sample may be carry-over from other donors' samples. The sequenced DNA is TGTGCCAGCAGTTACGTCCAGGGTGAGGTTTTCTATGGCTACACCTTC. Its amino acids are CASSYVQGEVFYGYTF.